The sequence of this TCR beta chain was determined in a study of T cell responses to AZD1222 COVID-19 vaccine. Profiled with immunoSEQ multiplex PCR; TCRdb holds only in-frame clones, not every one. The sample lists approximately 190,000 clones, roughly 93% occurring once. The length of the CDR3 is 16 residues. The J segment lost 6 bases and the V segment lost 4 bases, leaving 8 bases of the junction unmatched. Germline V CDR1 and CDR2: SGDLS, YYNGEE. This clonotype was sampled from an adult in good health. The gene calls are TRBV9 and TRBJ1-4; 11 bases are shared with TRBD1. This specimen was peripheral blood, taken on day 0 of AZD1222 vaccination. The CDR3 spells CASSRVGQGVDEKLFF. CDR3 DNA: TGTGCCAGCAGCCGGGTGGGACAGGGGGTGGATGAAAAACTGTTTTTT.